This paragraph covers one T cell receptor beta chain sequence. V shed 5 bases, J shed 5 bases, and the junction held 7 bases outside the gene matches. The CDR3 has 15 amino acids. Germline loops: CDR1 SGHAT, CDR2 FQDESV (reference sequence). The record originates from a study of tumor-infiltrating lymphocytes in glioblastoma multiforme. TCRB libraries came from RNA via three nested multiplex PCR rounds. From the multiplex PCR reads, TCRdb called clonotypes with MiXCR, one entry per CDR3 protein. The table shows approximately 13,000 distinct CDR3 sequences, with approximately 68% occurring only once. This sequence originates from a male donor with glioblastoma. The chain is built from TRBV11-1 and TRBJ2-1; TRBD2 matches 9 bases. The sample taken for sequencing was brain tumor tissue. The CDR3 DNA reads as TGTGCCAGCAGCCTAAGCGGGGGGCTAAACAATGAGCAGTTCTTC. This sequence encodes CASSLSGGLNNEQFF.